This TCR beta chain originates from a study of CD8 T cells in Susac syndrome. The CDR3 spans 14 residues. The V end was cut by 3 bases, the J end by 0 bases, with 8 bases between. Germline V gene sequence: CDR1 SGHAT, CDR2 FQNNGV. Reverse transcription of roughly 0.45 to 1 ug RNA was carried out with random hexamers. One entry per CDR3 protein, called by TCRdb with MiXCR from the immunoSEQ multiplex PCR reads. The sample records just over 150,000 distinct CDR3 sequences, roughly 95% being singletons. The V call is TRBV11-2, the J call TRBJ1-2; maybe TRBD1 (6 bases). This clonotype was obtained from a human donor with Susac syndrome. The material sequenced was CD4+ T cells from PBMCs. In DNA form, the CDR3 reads TGTGCCAGCAGCTTTGACAGGACTAACTATGGCTACACCTTC. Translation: CASSFDRTNYGYTF.